This T cell receptor (beta chain) originates from a study of cytomegalovirus exposure and HLA in healthy donors (dated by TCRdb to about 2017). Context from the whole study: An earlier analysis of under 600 of the donors reported about 290 Gb of sequence data and about 100 million unique TCR beta sequences from about 200 million T cells. Approximately 310 gigabases of sequencing data and tens of millions of unique TCR sequences were included in an early release covering several hundred HLA-typed donors. Of the 398 genotyped donors, over 70% fell in the genetic ancestry cluster associated with self-reported Caucasian donors. The study aimed to test whether cataloging public T cell receptors could reveal signatures of past pathogen exposure. The T cell repertoires of roughly 660 subjects were profiled by immunosequencing and related to cytomegalovirus serostatus. Besides the first cohort of 666 subjects, a separate validation cohort made up of over 100 different subjects was used. High-throughput TCR immunosequencing, statistical association of individual TCRs with disease status, and machine learning were combined to predict cytomegalovirus infection status. In a later analysis, previously published TCR beta repertoires from several hundred donors were re-analyzed and high-resolution HLA genotyping was added so that TCR occurrence patterns could be studied. Rather than using new phenotypic data, the later analysis identified candidate immune exposures from TCR beta sequences and from how often those sequences occurred across donors. In an earlier analysis of roughly 600 of the donors, high-throughput TCR beta sequencing was used to judge whether each TCR beta V gene segment behaved as functional or pseudogenic. Alongside the repertoire data, information on donor age, sex, ethnicity and CMV serostatus was compiled. A later genetic analysis used genome-wide SNP genotypes for about three fifths of the 666 donors, treating that subset as a discovery cohort. All discovery cohort repertoires had been generated using a single sequencing platform. HLA typing included class I and class II loci at four-digit resolution. Typing coverage varied by locus: about 620-640 donors for A, B, C, DRB1 and DQB1; roughly 500 for DQA1; over 600 for DPA1; about 450 for DPB1. Because of strong linkage in the cohort, five DR-DQ haplotypes were treated as single units for association and clustering. Among around 400 genotyped donors of the cohort, an average of roughly 230,000 unique TCR beta nucleotide sequences was sequenced per donor, of which roughly 17% were non-productive.

V is pared back by 6 bases and J by 11 bases, with 17 bases lying between the germline termini. Including the terminal cysteine and phenylalanine, the CDR3 comprises 12 residues. CDR3 DNA is the only sequence kept; it has 36 bases, read in frame from the first base. CDR1 and CDR2, looked up from the germline V gene, are SGHRS and YFSETQ. Library creation used the immunoSEQ multiplex PCR assay. A mixture of 60 forward primers for TCR Vbeta segments and 13 reverse primers for TCR Jbeta segments was used in the multiplex PCR. The CDR3 region of rearranged TCR beta genes was amplified from genomic DNA with a multiplex PCR assay. The Illumina HiSeq System was used to sequence the amplified TCR beta libraries as 87-base-pair reads. As for the authors' bioinformatics: A later analysis counted 75 million to 100 million unique TCR beta chains across the 640 or so repertoires, and around 12 million of these chains were shared by at least two donors. A nearest-neighbor algorithm error-corrected the raw reads and collapsed the reads into unique sequences, merging closely related sequences to remove PCR and sequencing errors. To assign V, D and J gene segments, CDR3 sequences were aligned to IMGT reference sequences. For a sequence to be retained, at least a six-nucleotide match to both a V gene segment and a J gene segment was required. Rearrangements were classified as productive when the CDR3 lacked stop codons and remained in frame with V and J, and all other rearrangements were classified as non-productive. CDR3 was defined by IMGT convention, running from the second conserved V-encoded cysteine to the conserved J-encoded phenylalanine. Sequences without an unambiguous match to a single V gene segment were excluded from the earlier analysis of a few hundred of the donors. An earlier analysis of a few hundred of the donors called V segments functional above 56.7% productive rearrangements and segregating when the between-donor standard deviation exceeded 5%. A statistical classification framework was built for diagnosing cytomegalovirus status from the catalog of TCR beta chain sequences. A later analysis assigned V and J genes by comparing TCR nucleotide sequences with IMGT/GENE-DB human TR gene sequences. In a later analysis, CDR3 sequences and most-parsimonious VDJ recombination scenarios were assigned using the TCRdist pipeline. In a later analysis, each TCR beta chain was defined by its CDR3 amino acid sequence together with its V-gene family, and reads lacking a unique V-gene family were excluded. In a later analysis, nearly 600 highly shared, low-generation-probability nucleotide sequences were removed to address suspected cross-contamination and a sequencing artifact. In a later analysis, a clonal expansion index was calculated for each public chain from normalized within-repertoire ranks of inferred template counts. In a later analysis, generation probabilities were computed using a VDJ recombination model fitted to out-of-frame rearrangements, and the results were checked against IGoR. In a later analysis, TCR-TCR, TCR-HLA and TCR-CMV co-occurrence was scored with hypergeometric tests, and a repertoire-size bias correction was applied to TCR pairs. To estimate false discovery rates, a later analysis permuted the HLA or CMV assignments 20 times. In a later analysis, co-occurring TCRs were grouped using DBSCAN, with TCRdist sequence similarity added in when clustering inside HLA-allele-positive subsets. For co-occurrence clustering, repertoires with fewer than 30,000 or more than 120,000 public chains were excluded, along with about five repertoires with anomalous nucleotide sharing. TCRdb holds this immuneACCESS table with in-frame rearrangements only. Some clones are missing; in checked studies, unresolved V genes explain under half, and the rest has no known cause. That table supplies the V and J calls and clone size; D and trimming were determined from the DNA. The sample has 50,000 to 70,000 clones on record, approximately 78% of them singletons. The ten largest clones capture less than 3.5% of the sample.

A note on this clone: Its antigen is not yet known. No clone much larger than this one lies a single base away; base qualities are absent.

In total, approximately 610 healthy bone marrow donors made up the cohort. At the time of sampling, every cohort member was nominally healthy, though immune exposures that went unrecorded were likely present. The donor tested CMV seropositive, placing the donor among the 250 to 350 seropositive members of the cohort. Each donor provided a peripheral blood sample, and peripheral blood mononuclear cells were used for TCR beta sequencing. The Qiagen DNeasy Blood Extraction Kit was used to extract genomic DNA from the blood cell samples. Beyond this particular receptor, the publication reports: A further reported finding was that TCR beta sequences accurately predicted the HLA-A and HLA-B alleles for most subjects in the first cohort. The authors suggested that the approach could potentially be generalized to other disease states and immunological phenotypes. According to a later genetic analysis, donors in an Asian-associated ancestry cluster had fewer N-insertions in productive TCRs than the roughly 700-donor mean. Broadly in line with IMGT annotations, most TCR beta V segments showed up in productive rearrangements about 87% or about 30% of the time in an earlier analysis of 587 of the donors. According to a later analysis, parvovirus B19, influenza, CMV and Epstein-Barr virus appeared linked to several top co-occurrence clusters. A later analysis found that TCR association rates varied across HLA loci, with DRB1 alleles showing the most associated TCRs and HLA-C alleles the fewest. Because some donors lacked HLA typing at each locus, the association tests relied only on the typed subset. Because the 87-base-pair reads could not distinguish some IMGT-functional V segments, including TRBV6-2 and TRBV6-3, those segments were excluded. Sequencing depth was assumed to be roughly uniform across donors in the presence/absence analyses, though that assumption may not hold. Correlated functional status among segregating V segments might reflect linkage disequilibrium, but an unknown experimental factor could not be ruled out. The earlier analysis of approximately 560 of the donors excluded fewer than 20 rarely observed V segments, including chromosome 9 orphons, because counts were too low. In vitro tests confirmed that three of the cytomegalovirus-associated TCR beta chains recognize cytomegalovirus antigens. The study listed 150 to 200 TCR beta chains as associated with cytomegalovirus. Cytomegalovirus status was reported to be diagnosed by the classifier with high specificity and sensitivity in both the original and validation cohorts. An association between a missense DCLRE1C variant and V-gene and J-gene trimming of TCR beta chains was found in a later genetic analysis and replicated in an independent cohort. In this cohort, only TCR beta chains were sequenced, and detectable features were limited by the absence of alpha or paired-chain data. A later analysis found that HLA-associated TCR beta chains were more clonally expanded and had lower generation probabilities than equally common non-associated chains. Most TCR sequences were observed very rarely across donors, whereas some public TCRs were present in many individuals. When HLA alleles, especially DR and DQ, strongly co-occurred, attributing TCR associations to individual alleles was difficult. According to a later analysis, most CMV-associated TCR beta chains appeared to be HLA-restricted, and the HLA associations seemed to be driven largely by CMV exposure. CMV serostatus was the only immune exposure information available for the cohort. A cluster of highly shared sequence variants was judged likely to represent a technical artifact of the sequencing pipeline. A later analysis associated 16,951 TCR beta sequences with specific HLA alleles at a false discovery rate of 0.05.

The rearrangement joined TRBV5-1 to TRBJ1-1, with TRBD1 as a weak D call on 5 bases. The source material was PBMCs. This receptor was obtained from a girl aged 5 to 17 in good health and CMV-seropositive. Read as DNA, the sequence is TGCGCCAGCAAGGAGTGGGGCAGGGTGGCTTTCTTT. It translates to CASKEWGRVAFF.